This T cell receptor (beta chain) was sequenced during a study of graft-versus-host responses after intestinal transplantation. At the level of the study: Every one of the recipients received anti-thymocyte globulin induction and afterwards took tacrolimus and steroids for around 3 years.

Assay: immunoSEQ multiplex PCR; the TCRdb copy retains only in-frame clones and omits some. The table lists over 55,000 clones, under 90% of them singletons, with 0.39% in the top ten. General study points: The marrow of recipients harbored GvH clones, and ileum or blood showed some of them first.

In this sample, this clone turned up once. The target antigen is unknown. Other DNA sequences in this sample translate to the same CDR3. Trimming removed 4 bases from V and 5 bases from J, with 11 bases in between. This CDR3 comprises 12 residues. Germline loops: CDR1 SQVTM, CDR2 ANQGSEA. The chain recombines TRBV29-1 with TRBJ1-1, with a weak D call TRBD1 (6 bases). The specimen comprised unstimulated CD4+ T cells sorted from spleen or lymph node cells, sampled before transplant. This TCR derives from a human donor who was the organ donor for an intestinal transplant. In DNA form, the CDR3 reads TGCAGCGTTGGCGGGGGGCGAACTGAAGCTTTCTTT. It encodes CSVGGGRTEAFF. Full variable domain (outside the CDR3, taken from reference TRBV29-1 and TRBJ1-1): SAVISQKPSRDICQRGTSLTIQCQVDSQVTMMFWYRQQPGQSLTLIATANQGSEATYESGFVIDKFPISRPNLTFSTLTVSNMSPEDSSIYLCSVGGGRTEAFFGQGTRLTVV.